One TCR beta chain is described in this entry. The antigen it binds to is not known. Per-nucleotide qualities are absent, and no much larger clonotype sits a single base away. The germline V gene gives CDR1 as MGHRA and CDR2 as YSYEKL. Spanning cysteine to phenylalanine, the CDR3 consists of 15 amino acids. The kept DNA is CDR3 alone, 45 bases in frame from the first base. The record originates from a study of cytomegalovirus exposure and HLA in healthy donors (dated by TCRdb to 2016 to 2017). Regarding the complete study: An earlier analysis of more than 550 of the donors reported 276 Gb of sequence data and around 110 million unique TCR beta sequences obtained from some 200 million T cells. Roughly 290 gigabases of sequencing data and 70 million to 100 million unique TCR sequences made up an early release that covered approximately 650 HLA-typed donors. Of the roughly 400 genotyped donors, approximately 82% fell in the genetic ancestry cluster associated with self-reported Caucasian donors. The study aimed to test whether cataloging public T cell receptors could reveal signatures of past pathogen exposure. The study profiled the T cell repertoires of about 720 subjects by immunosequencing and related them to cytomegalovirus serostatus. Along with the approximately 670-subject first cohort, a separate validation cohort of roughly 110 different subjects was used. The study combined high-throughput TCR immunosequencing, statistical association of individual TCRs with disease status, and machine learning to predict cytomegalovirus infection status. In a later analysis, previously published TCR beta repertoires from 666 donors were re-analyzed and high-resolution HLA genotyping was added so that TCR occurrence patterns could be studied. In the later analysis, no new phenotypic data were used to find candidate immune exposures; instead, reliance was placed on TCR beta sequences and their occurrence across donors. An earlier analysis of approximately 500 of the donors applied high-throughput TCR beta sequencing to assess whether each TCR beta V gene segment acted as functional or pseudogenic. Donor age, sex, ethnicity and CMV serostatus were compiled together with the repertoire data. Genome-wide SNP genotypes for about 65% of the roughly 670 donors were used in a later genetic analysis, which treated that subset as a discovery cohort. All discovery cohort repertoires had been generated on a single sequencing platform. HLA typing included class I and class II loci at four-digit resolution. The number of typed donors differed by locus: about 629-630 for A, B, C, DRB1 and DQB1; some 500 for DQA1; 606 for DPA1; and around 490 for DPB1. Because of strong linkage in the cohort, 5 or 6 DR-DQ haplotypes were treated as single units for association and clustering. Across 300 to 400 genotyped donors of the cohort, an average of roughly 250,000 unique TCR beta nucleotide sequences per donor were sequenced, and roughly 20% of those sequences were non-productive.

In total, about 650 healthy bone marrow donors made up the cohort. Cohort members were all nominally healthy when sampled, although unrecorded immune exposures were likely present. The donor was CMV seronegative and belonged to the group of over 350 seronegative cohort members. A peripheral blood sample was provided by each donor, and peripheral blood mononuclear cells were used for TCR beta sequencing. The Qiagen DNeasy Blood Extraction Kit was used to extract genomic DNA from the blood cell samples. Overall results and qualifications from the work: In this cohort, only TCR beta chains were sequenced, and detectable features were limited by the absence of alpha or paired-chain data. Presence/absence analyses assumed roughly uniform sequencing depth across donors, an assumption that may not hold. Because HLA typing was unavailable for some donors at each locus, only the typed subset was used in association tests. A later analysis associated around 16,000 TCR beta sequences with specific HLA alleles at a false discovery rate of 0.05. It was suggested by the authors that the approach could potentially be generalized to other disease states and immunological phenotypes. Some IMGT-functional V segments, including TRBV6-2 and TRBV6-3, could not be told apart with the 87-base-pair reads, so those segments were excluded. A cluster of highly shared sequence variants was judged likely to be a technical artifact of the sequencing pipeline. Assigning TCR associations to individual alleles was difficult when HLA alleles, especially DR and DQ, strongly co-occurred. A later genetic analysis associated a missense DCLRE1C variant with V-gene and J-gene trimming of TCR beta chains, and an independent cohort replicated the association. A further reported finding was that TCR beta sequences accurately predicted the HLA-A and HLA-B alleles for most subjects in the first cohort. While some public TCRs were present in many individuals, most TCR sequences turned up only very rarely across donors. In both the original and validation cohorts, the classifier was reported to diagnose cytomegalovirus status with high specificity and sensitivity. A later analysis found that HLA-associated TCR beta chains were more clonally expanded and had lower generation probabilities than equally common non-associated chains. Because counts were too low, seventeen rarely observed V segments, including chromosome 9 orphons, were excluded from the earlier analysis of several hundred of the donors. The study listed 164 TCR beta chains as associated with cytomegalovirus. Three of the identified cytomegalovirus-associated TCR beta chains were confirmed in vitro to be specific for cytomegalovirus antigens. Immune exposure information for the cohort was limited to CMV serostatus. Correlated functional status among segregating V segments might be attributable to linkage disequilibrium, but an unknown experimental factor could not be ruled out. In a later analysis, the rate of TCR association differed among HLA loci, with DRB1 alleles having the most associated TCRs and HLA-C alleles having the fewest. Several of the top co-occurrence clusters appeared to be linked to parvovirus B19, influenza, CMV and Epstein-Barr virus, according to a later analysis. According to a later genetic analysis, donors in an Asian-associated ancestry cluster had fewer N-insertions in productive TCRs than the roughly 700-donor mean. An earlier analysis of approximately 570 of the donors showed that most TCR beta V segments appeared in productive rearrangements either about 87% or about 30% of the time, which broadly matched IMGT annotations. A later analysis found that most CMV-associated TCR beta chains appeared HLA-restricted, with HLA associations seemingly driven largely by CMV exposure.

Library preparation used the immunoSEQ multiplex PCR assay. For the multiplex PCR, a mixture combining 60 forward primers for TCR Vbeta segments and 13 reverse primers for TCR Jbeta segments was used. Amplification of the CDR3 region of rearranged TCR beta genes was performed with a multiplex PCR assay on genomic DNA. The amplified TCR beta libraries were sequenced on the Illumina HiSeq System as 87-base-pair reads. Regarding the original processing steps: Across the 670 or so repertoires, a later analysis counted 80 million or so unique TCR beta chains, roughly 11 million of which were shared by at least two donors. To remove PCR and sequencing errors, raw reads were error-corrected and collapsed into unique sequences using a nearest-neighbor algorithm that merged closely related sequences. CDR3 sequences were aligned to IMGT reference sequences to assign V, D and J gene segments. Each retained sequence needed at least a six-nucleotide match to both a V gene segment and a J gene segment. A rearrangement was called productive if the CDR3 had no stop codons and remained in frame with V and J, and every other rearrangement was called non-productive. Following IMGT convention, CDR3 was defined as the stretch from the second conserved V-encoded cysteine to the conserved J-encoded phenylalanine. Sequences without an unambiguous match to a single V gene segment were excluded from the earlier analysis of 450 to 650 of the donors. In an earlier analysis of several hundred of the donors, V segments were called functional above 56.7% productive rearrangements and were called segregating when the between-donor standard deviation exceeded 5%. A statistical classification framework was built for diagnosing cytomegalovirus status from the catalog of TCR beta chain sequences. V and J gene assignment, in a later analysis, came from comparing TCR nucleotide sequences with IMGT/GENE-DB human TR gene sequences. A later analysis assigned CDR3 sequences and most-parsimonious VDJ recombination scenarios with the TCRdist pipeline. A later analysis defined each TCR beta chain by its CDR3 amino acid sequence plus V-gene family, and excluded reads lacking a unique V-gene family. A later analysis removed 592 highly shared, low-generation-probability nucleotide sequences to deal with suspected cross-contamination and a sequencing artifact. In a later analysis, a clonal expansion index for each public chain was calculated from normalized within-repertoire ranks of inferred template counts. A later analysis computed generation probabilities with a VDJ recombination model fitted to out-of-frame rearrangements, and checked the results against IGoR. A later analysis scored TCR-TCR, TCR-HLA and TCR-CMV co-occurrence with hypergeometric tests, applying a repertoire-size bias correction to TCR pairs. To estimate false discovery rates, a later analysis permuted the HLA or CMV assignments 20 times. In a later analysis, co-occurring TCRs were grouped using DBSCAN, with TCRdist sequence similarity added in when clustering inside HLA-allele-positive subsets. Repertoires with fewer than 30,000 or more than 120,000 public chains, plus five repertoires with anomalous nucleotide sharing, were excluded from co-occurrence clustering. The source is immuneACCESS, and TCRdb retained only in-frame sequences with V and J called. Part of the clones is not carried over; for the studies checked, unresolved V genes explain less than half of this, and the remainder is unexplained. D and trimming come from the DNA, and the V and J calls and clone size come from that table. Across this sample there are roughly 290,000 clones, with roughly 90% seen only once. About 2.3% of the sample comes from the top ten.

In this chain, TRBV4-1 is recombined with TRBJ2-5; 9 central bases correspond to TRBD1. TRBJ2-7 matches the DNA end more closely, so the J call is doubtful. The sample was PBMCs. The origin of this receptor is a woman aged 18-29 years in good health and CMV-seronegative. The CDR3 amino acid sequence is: CASSQSPGQGYEQYF. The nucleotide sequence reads TGCGCCAGCAGCCAGTCCCCGGGACAGGGCTACGAGCAGTACTTC.